This TCR beta chain appears in the sequencing data of a study of T cell responses to AZD1222 COVID-19 vaccine. Method: immunoSEQ multiplex PCR; TCRdb's copy keeps in-frame clones and lacks some. Altogether approximately 160,000 clones are present, over 75% being singletons, with the ten largest covering approximately 1.4%. The V and J ends lost 3 bases and 2 bases respectively, with 8 bases between them. Germline V lookup: CDR1 GTSNPN, CDR2 SVGIG (reference sequence). The CDR3 loop spans 13 amino acids. The receptor's source is an adult in good health. The gene calls are TRBV30 and TRBJ2-4, with D perhaps matching TRBD1 (5 bases). The sample consisted of peripheral blood, taken on day 0 of AZD1222 vaccination. The CDR3 nucleotides read TGTGCCTGGAGAGGACATTCCAAAAACATTCAGTACTTC. This translates into CAWRGHSKNIQYF.